Detailed here is one T cell receptor beta chain. Per the authors' pipeline: The assay estimated nucleated cells by amplifying reference gene primers. The repertoire was sequenced with immunoSEQ multiplex PCR; TCRdb's copy has only in-frame clones and lacks some. V and J calls and clone size are those listed in that table; D and trimming were worked out from the DNA. Here the sample spans roughly 220,000 clones, approximately 90% being singletons. This specimen comes from a study of blood T cell repertoires in COVID-19. For the study at large: Collection of acute and convalescent COVID-19 samples took place in the United States, Italy and Spain.

The V segment lost 5 bases and the J segment 6 bases; nucleotides outside the gene matches: 4. Germline values: CDR1 KGHSH, CDR2 LQKENI. The CDR3 totals 13 residues. Seattle-derived patients entered the study during active infection and were followed longitudinally. This chain joins TRBV18 and TRBJ1-5; the match to TRBD1 covers 7 bases. The clonotype originates from a woman aged 45-65 years with COVID-19, enrolled during active disease. The specimen was peripheral blood. The CDR3 loop reads CASSDRDGQPQHF. The CDR3 DNA reads TGTGCCAGCTCAGACAGGGACGGTCAGCCCCAGCATTTT.